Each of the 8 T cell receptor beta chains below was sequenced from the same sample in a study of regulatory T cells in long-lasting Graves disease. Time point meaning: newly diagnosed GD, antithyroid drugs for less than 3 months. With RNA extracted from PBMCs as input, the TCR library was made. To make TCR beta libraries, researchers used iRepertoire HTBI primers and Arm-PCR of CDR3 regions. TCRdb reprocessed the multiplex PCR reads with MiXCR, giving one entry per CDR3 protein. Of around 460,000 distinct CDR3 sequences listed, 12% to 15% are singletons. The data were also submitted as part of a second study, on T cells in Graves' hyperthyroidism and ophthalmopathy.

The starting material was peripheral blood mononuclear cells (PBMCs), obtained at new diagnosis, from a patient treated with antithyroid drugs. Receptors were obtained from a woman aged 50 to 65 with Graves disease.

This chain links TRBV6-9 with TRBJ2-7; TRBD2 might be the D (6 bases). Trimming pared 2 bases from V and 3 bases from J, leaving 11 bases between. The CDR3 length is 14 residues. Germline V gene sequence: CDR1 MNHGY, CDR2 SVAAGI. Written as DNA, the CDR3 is TGTGCCAGCAGTTATGGTCTGGGGGGCTACGAGCAGTACTTC. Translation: CASSYGLGGYEQYF.

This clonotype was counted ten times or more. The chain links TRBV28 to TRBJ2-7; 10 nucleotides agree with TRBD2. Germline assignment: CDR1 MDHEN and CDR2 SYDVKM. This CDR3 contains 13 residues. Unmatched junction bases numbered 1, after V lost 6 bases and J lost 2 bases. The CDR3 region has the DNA TGTGCCAGCAGGGGACTAGCGACCTACGAGCAGTACTTC. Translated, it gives CASRGLATYEQYF.

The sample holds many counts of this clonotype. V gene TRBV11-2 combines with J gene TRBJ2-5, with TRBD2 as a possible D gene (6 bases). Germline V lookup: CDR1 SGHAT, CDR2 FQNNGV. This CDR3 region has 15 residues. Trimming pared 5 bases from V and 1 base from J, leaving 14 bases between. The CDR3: CASSATRLGQETQYF. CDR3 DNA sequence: TGTGCCAGCAGCGCGACCAGACTAGGCCAAGAGACCCAGTACTTC.

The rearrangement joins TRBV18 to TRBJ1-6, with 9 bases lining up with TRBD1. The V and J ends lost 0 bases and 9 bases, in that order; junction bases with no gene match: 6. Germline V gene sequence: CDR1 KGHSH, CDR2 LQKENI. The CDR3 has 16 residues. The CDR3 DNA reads TGTGCCAGCTCACCACCTACAGGGGGCAAAGGTTCACCCCTCCACTTT. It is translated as CASSPPTGGKGSPLHF.

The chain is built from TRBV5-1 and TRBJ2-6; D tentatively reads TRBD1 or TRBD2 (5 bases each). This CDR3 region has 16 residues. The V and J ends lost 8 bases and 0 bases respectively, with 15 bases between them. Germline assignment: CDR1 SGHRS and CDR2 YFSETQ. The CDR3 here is CASQQDLGSGANVLTF. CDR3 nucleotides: TGCGCCAGTCAACAGGACTTGGGCTCTGGGGCCAACGTCCTGACTTTC.

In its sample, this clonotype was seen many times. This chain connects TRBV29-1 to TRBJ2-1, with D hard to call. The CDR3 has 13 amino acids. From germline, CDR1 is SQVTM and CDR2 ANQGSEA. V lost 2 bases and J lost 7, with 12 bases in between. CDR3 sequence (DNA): TGCAGCGTTGAACCCGGCATCCGGAATGAGCAGTTCTTC. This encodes CSVEPGIRNEQFF.

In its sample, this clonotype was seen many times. CDR3: CARRRSLAGINEQFF. The CDR3 DNA is TGTGCCAGACGCAGGAGTCTAGCGGGAATCAATGAGCAGTTCTTC. The chain recombines TRBV27 with TRBJ2-1; the match to TRBD2 covers 9 bases. Germline CDR1 MNHEY, CDR2 SMNVEV (reference sequence). This CDR3 is built from 15 residues. V gave up 9 bases and J gave up 6 bases; unmatched junction bases: 12.

CDR3 sequence (DNA): TGTGCCAGCAGCCAAGTCAGGGTTAGGGAGAACACTGAAGCTTTCTTT. This gives the protein CASSQVRVRENTEAFF. This rearrangement joins TRBV3-1 to TRBJ1-1; D is perhaps TRBD1 (5 bases). The germline V gene encodes CDR1 LGHDT and CDR2 YNNKEL (reference sequence). Trimming removed 1 base from V and 1 base from J, with 13 bases in between. The CDR3 loop spans 16 amino acids.